This T cell receptor (beta chain) emerged from a study of early T cells in non-severe SARS-CoV-2 infection. The wider study: RNA in bulk from unsorted whole blood was sequenced, and chains were unpaired. Study findings and constraints: VDJdb matching, biased toward anti-spike CD8 responses, missed private and CD4 specificities.

This CDR3 has 15 amino acids. The V gene lost 1 base and the J gene lost 6 bases, with 14 bases spanning the gap. CDR1 is SGHRS and CDR2 is YFSETQ in the germline V gene. Researchers attached unique molecular identifiers to individual cDNA molecules. MiXCR was run by TCRdb on the 5' RACE reads, yielding one entry per CDR3 protein. The sample shows about 64,000 distinct CDR3 sequences, roughly 8.2% of them seen only once. Many counts were recorded for this clonotype. Its antigen is as yet unknown. The material was whole blood, obtained at baseline. The chain combines TRBV5-1 with TRBJ1-5; tentative D call: TRBD1 (5 bases). This receptor was taken from an adult who was a healthcare worker with PCR-confirmed SARS-CoV-2 infection or an uninfected control (not recorded which). CDR3 protein: CASSLRQGPGQPQHF. The CDR3 nucleotides read TGCGCCAGCAGCTTGAGGCAGGGACCGGGTCAGCCCCAGCATTTT.